The next 4 T cell receptor beta chains were all read from a single sample in a study of T cells in women clearing cervical HPV infection. Assay: immunoSEQ multiplex PCR; the TCRdb copy retains only in-frame clones and omits some. The data include around 25,000 clones; the top ten clones carry 5.4%. Material: blood buffy coat. All receptors come from a woman aged 18 to 75 with a cervical HPV16 infection that either progressed to CIN3+ or cleared (not recorded which).

Comments on this clone: The CDR3 end is not reached by the read, which stops 3 residues before it; the germline J gene fills it in. The chain couples TRBV7-2 to TRBJ2-1; the match to TRBD1 covers 9 bases. This CDR3 contains 15 residues. V lost 3 bases to trimming and J lost 4 bases; unmatched junction nucleotides: 4. The germline gives CDR1 SGHTA, CDR2 FQGNSA. This chain's CDR3 is CASSLMGQGYNEQFF. CDR3 DNA (partial): TGTGCCAGCAGCTTGATGGGACAGGGTTACAATGAG.

A word on this clone: The read halts 3 residues ahead of the CDR3 end, with the missing end drawn from the germline J gene. The chain combines TRBV19 with TRBJ2-7; maybe TRBD1 (6 bases). The CDR3 is made up of 14 amino acids. With 3 bases removed from V and 6 bases from J, the gap between germline ends came to 15 bases. Germline CDR1 LNHDA, CDR2 SQIVND (reference sequence). CDR3 sequence: CASSITNRVGEQYF. The part of the CDR3 DNA that was read is TGTGCCAGTAGTATCACCAACAGGGTCGGCGAG.

Comment on this clone: The read falls 3 residues short of the CDR3 end, and the missing part is taken from the germline J gene. J is TRBJ2-1 and V is TRBV19, with 8 bases identical to TRBD2. Germline CDR1 LNHDA, CDR2 SQIVND (reference sequence). The CDR3 contains 16 residues. V was clipped by 3 bases and J by 1 base; unmatched bases: 5. The chain's CDR3 is CASSITAGGSYNEQFF. The part of the CDR3 DNA that was read is TGTGCCAGTAGTATTACGGCGGGGGGATCCTACAATGAG.

Concerning this clone: With the read ending 3 residues before the CDR3 end, the germline J gene is used to fill in that end. The chain links TRBV20-1 to TRBJ2-3; 7 bases match TRBD2. With 6 bases clipped from V and 5 bases from J, the junction kept 8 bases outside the gene matches. Germline V gene lookup returns CDR1 DFQATT and CDR2 SNEGSKA (reference sequence). The CDR3 consists of 13 residues. This CDR3 is CSANSGALDTQYF. The CDR3 DNA, read in part, is TGCAGTGCCAACAGCGGGGCCTTAGATACG.